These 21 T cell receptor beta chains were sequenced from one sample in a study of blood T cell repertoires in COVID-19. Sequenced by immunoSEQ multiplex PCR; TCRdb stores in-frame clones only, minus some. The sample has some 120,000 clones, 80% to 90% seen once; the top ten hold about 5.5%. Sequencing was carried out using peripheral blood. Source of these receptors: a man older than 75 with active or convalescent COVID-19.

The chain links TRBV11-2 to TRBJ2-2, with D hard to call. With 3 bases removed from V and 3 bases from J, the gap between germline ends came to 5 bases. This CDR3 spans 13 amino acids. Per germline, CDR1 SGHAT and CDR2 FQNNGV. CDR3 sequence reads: CASSLSYTGELFF. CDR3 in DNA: TGTGCCAGCAGCTTGAGTTACACCGGGGAGCTGTTTTTT.

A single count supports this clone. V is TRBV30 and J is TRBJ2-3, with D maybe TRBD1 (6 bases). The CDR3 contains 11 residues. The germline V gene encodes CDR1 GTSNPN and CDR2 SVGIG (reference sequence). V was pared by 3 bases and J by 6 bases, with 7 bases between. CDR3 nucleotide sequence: TGTGCCTGGAGGACAGGCGATACGCAGTATTTT. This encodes CAWRTGDTQYF. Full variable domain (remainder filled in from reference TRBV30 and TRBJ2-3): SQTIHQWPATLVQPVGSPLSLECTVEGTSNPNLYWYRQAAGRGLQLLFYSVGIGQISSEVPQNLSASRPQDRQFILSSKKLLLSDSGFYLCAWRTGDTQYFGPGTRLTVL.

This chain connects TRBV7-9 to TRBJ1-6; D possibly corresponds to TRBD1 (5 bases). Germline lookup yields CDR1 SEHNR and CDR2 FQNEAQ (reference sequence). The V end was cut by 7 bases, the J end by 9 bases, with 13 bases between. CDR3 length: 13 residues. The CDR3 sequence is CASTLGGTSPLHF. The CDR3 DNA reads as TGTGCCAGCACCCTGGGGGGGACTTCACCCCTCCACTTT.

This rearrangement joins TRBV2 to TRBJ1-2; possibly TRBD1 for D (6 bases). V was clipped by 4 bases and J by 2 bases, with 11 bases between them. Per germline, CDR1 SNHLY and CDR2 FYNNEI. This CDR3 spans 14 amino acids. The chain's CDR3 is CASSVSGENYGYTF. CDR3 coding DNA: TGTGCCAGCAGTGTTTCAGGGGAAAACTATGGCTACACCTTC.

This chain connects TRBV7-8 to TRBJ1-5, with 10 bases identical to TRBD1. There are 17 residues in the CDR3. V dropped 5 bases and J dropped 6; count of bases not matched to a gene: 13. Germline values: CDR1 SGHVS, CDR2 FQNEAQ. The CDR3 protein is CASSPRQGAYGIQPQHF. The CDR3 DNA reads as TGTGCCAGCAGCCCCAGACAGGGGGCGTATGGTATTCAGCCCCAGCATTTT.

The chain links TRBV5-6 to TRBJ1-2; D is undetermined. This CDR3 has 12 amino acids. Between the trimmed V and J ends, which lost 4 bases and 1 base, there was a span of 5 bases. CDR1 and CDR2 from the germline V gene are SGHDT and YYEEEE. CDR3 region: CASSRLNYGYTF. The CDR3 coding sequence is TGTGCCAGCAGCCGACTTAACTATGGCTACACCTTC. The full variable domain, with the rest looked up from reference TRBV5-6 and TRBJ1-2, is DAGVTQSPTHLIKTRGQQVTLRCSPKSGHDTVSWYQQALGQGPQFIFQYYEEEERQRGNFPDRFSGHQFPNYSSELNVNALLLGDSALYLCASSRLNYGYTFGSGTRLTVV.

For the CDR3, the DNA is TGCAGTGCTAGTCCGCGGGGGGGAGGCACAGATACGCAGTATTTT. This translates into CSASPRGGGTDTQYF. This chain connects TRBV20-1 to TRBJ2-3, with 9 positions matching TRBD2. The trim removed 3 bases at V and 1 base at J, leaving 5 bases unmatched. This CDR3 has 15 residues. Germline V lookup: CDR1 DFQATT, CDR2 SNEGSKA (reference sequence).

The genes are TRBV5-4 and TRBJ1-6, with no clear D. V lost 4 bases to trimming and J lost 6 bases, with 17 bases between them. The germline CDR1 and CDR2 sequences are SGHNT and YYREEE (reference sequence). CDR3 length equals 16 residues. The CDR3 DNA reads TGTGCCAGCAGCGGACGGGAGCGGCAGCTTAATTCACCCCTCCACTTT. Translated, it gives CASSGRERQLNSPLHF.

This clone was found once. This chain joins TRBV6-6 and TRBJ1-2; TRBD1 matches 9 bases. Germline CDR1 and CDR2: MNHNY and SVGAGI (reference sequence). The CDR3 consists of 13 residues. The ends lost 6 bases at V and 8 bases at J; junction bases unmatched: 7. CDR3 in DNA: TGTGCCAGCAGCTCACAGGGGGCGCGAGGCTACACCTTC. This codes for CASSSQGARGYTF.

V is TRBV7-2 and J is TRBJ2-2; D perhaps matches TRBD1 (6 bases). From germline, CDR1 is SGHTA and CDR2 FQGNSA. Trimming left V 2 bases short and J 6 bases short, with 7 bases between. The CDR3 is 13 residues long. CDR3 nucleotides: TGTGCCAGCAGCTTAAAGGGGGCCGGGGAGCTGTTTTTT. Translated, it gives CASSLKGAGELFF.

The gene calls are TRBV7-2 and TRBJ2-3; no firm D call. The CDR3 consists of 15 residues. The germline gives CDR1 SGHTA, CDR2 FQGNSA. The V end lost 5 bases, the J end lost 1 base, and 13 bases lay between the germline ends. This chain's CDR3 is CASSPTGGRTDTQYF. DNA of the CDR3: TGTGCCAGCAGCCCTACTGGCGGTCGCACAGATACGCAGTATTTT.

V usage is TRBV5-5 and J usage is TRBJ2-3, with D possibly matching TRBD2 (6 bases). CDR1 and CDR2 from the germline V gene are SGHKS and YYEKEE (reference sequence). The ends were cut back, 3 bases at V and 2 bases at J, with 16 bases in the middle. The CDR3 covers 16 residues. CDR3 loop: CASSSLEGKFTDTQYF. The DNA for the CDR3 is TGTGCCAGCAGCTCCTTGGAGGGAAAATTCACAGATACGCAGTATTTT. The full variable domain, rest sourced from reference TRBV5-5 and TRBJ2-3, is DAGVTQSPTHLIKTRGQQVTLRCSPISGHKSVSWYQQVLGQGPQFIFQYYEKEERGRGNFPDRFSARQFPNYSSELNVNALLLGDSALYLCASSSLEGKFTDTQYFGPGTRLTVL.

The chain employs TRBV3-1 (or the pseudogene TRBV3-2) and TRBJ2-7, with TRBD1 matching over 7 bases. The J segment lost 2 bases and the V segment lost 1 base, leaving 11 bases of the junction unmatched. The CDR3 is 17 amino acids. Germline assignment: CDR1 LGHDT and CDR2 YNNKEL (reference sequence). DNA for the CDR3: TGTGCCAGCAGCCAAGCGAGAGGAAGGGGGCTAACCTACGAGCAGTACTTC. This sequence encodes CASSQARGRGLTYEQYF.

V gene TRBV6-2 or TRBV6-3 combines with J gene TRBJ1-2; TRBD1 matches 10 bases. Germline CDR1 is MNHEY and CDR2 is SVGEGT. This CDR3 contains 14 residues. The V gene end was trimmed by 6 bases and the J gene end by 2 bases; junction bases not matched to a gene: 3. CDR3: CASSRTGGNYGYTF. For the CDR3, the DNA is TGTGCCAGCAGCAGGACAGGGGGGAACTATGGCTACACCTTC.

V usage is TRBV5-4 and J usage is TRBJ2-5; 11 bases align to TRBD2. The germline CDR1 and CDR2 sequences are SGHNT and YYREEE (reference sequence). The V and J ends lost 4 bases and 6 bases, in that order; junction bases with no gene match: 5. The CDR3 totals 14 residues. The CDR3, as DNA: TGTGCCAGCAGCACCGGGACTAGCGGAAAGACCCAGTACTTC. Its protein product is CASSTGTSGKTQYF. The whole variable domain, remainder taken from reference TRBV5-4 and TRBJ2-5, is ETGVTQSPTHLIKTRGQQVTLRCSSQSGHNTVSWYQQALGQGPQFIFQYYREEENGRGNFPPRFSGLQFPNYSSELNVNALELDDSALYLCASSTGTSGKTQYFGPGTRLLVL.

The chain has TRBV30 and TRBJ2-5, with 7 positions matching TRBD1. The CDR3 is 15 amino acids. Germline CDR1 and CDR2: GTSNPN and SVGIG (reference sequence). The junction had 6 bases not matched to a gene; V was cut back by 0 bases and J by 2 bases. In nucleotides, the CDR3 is TGTGCCTGGAGTGTGAGGGGGCGCTTACAAGAGACCCAGTACTTC. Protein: CAWSVRGRLQETQYF.

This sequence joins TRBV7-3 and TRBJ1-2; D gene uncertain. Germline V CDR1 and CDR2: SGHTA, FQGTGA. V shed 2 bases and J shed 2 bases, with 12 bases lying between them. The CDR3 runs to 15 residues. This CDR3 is CASSLGSGFNYGYTF. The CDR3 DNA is TGTGCCAGCAGCTTAGGGTCGGGGTTCAACTATGGCTACACCTTC.

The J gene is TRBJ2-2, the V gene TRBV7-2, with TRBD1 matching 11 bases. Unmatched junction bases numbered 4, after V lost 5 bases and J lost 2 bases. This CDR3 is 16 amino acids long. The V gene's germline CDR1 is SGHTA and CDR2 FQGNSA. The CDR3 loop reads CASSLGTGGNTGELFF. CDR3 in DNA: TGTGCCAGCAGCCTTGGGACAGGGGGAAACACCGGGGAGCTGTTTTTT.

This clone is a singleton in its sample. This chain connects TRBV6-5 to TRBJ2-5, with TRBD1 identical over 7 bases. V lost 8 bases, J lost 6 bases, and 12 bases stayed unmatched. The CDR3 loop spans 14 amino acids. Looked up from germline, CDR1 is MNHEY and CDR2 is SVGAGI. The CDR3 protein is CASLVRDSRQTQYF. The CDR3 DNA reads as TGTGCCAGCCTAGTCCGGGACAGTAGGCAGACCCAGTACTTC.

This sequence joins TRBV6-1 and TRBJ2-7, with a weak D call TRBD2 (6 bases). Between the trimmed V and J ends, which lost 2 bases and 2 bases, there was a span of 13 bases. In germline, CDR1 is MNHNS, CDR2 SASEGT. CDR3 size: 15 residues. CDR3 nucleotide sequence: TGTGCCAGCAGTGAATGGAGGGTAAGTCCCTACGAGCAGTACTTC. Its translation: CASSEWRVSPYEQYF.

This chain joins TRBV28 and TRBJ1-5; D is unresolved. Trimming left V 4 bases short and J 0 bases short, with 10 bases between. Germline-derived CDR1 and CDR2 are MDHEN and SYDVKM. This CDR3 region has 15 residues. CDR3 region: CASSSNRYSNQPQHF. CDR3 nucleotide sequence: TGTGCCAGCAGTTCCAACAGATATAGCAATCAGCCCCAGCATTTT.